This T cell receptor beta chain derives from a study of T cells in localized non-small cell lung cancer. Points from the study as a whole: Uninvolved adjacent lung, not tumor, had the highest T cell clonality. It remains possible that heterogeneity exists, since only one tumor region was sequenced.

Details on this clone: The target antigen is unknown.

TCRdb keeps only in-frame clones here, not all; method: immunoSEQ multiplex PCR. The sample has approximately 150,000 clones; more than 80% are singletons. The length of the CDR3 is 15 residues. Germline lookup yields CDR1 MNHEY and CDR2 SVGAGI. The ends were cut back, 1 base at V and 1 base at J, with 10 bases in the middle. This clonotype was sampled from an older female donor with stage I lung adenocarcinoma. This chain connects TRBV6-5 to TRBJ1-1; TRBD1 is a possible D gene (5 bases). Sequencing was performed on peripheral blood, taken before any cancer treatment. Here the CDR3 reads CASSYFGAPNTEAFF. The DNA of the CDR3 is TGTGCCAGCAGTTACTTTGGGGCCCCGAACACTGAAGCTTTCTTT.